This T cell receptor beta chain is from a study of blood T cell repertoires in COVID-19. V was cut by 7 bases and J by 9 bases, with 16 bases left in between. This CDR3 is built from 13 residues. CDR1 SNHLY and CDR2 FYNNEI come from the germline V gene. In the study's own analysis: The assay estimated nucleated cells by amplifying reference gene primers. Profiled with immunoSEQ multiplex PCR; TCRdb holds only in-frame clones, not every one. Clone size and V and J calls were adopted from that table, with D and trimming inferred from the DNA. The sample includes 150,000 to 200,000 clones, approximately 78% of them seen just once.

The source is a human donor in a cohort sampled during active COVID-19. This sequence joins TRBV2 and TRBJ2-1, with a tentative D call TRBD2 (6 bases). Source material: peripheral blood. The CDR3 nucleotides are TGTGCCAGCATCAAGGGACTGTCGAGTGAGCAGTTCTTC. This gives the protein CASIKGLSSEQFF.